Listed below are T cell receptor beta chains from one sample, sequenced in a study of blood T cell repertoires in COVID-19. Libraries were prepared by immunoSEQ multiplex PCR; TCRdb keeps only in-frame clonotypes and omits some of them. Altogether over 110,000 clones are present, roughly 85% being singletons, with the ten largest covering roughly 3.5%. The source material was peripheral blood. The receptor set was obtained from a man aged 55 to 69 with acute or convalescent COVID-19. Each CDR3 is given with its conserved first and last residue. The D gene is left open where the match is weak. Rows give clone size only sometimes, using once, few, many, or a class for an expanded clone.

V,size,D,J,CDR3,DNA
TRBV4-3,.,.,TRBJ2-2,CASSQDEGVGTGELFF,TGCGCCAGCAGCCAAGATGAGGGGGTGGGCACCGGGGAGCTGTTTTTT
TRBV28,.,.,TRBJ1-1,CASRPEGGTEAFF,TGTGCCAGCAGGCCGGAGGGCGGCACTGAAGCTTTCTTT
TRBV30,.,.,TRBJ1-5,CAWSVGGDQPQHF,TGTGCCTGGAGTGTAGGGGGGGATCAGCCCCAGCATTTT
TRBV7-2,.,TRBD1,TRBJ1-2,CASSLSGTVLYGYTF,TGTGCCAGCAGCTTATCAGGGACAGTGCTCTATGGCTACACCTTC
TRBV28,.,.,TRBJ2-1,CASGPGVQPIYNEQFF,TGTGCCAGCGGGCCGGGGGTCCAGCCTATCTACAATGAGCAGTTCTTC
TRBV4-2,.,.,TRBJ2-2,CASSHPVGSGQNTGELFF,TGTGCCAGCAGCCACCCCGTTGGTAGCGGTCAGAACACCGGGGAGCTGTTTTTT
TRBV30,few,TRBD1,TRBJ2-5,CAWTGTGGQETQYF,TGTGCCTGGACCGGGACAGGGGGCCAAGAGACCCAGTACTTC
TRBV9,once,TRBD2,TRBJ2-3,CASSVGGLAGRDTQYF,TGTGCCAGCAGCGTAGGAGGACTAGCGGGACGGGACACGCAGTATTTT
TRBV7-9,.,.,TRBJ2-5,CASSLAGVGQETQYF,TGTGCCAGCAGCTTAGCAGGGGTTGGCCAAGAGACCCAGTACTTC
TRBV24-1,few,TRBD1,TRBJ1-2,CATSDTGENYGYTF,TGTGCCACCAGTGACACAGGGGAAAACTATGGCTACACCTTC
TRBV19,.,TRBD1,TRBJ1-1,CASSPRPGTGGAGTEAFF,TGTGCCAGTAGTCCACGACCCGGGACAGGGGGCGCGGGAACTGAAGCTTTCTTT
TRBV7-9,.,.,TRBJ2-4,CASSPGLAKNIQYF,TGTGCCAGCAGCCCCGGTCTAGCCAAAAACATTCAGTACTTC
TRBV19,.,.,TRBJ1-1,CASSIGGYTEAFF,TGTGCCAGTAGTATAGGCGGATACACTGAAGCTTTCTTT
TRBV19,.,TRBD1,TRBJ1-4,CASSPTGGEKLFF,TGTGCCAGTAGTCCAACAGGGGGTGAAAAACTGTTTTTT
TRBV11-2,.,.,TRBJ2-1,CASSPGLIKQFF,TGTGCCAGCAGCCCAGGACTAATTAAGCAGTTCTTC
TRBV18,.,TRBD2,TRBJ2-7,CASSPNGRFGYEQYF,TGTGCCAGCTCGCCAAACGGGAGGTTCGGCTACGAGCAGTACTTC
TRBV3-1/TRBV3-2,.,TRBD2,TRBJ2-7,CASSPTPGLAGGNEQYF,TGTGCCAGCAGCCCTACTCCGGGACTAGCGGGAGGAAACGAGCAGTACTTC
TRBV3-1/TRBV3-2,once,TRBD1,TRBJ1-1,CASSQVTGASGAFF,TGTGCCAGCAGCCAGGTTACAGGGGCCTCGGGGGCTTTCTTT
TRBV19,.,.,TRBJ1-5,CASSIQGYNQPQHF,TGTGCCAGTAGTATCCAGGGGTACAATCAGCCCCAGCATTTT
TRBV27,.,.,TRBJ2-1,CASSPVSAPSYNEQFF,TGTGCCAGCAGCCCAGTTTCAGCGCCCTCCTACAATGAGCAGTTCTTC
TRBV24-1,.,TRBD1,TRBJ2-7,CATSASPRTGGSYEQYF,TGTGCCACCAGTGCCAGCCCTCGGACAGGGGGCTCCTACGAGCAGTACTTC
TRBV9,.,.,TRBJ2-5,CASSVGENRETQYF,TGTGCCAGCAGCGTAGGGGAGAATCGAGAGACCCAGTACTTC
TRBV19,.,TRBD2,TRBJ2-3,CASSLGLAGTSDTQYF,TGTGCCAGTAGTCTGGGACTAGCGGGAACGTCAGATACGCAGTATTTT
TRBV7-6,.,TRBD2,TRBJ2-5,CASSLTGLAGQETQYF,TGTGCCAGCAGCTTAACTGGACTAGCGGGGCAAGAGACCCAGTACTTC
TRBV28,.,TRBD1,TRBJ1-2,CASSLGTGGAGGYTF,TGTGCCAGCAGTTTAGGGACAGGGGGCGCGGGCGGCTACACCTTC
TRBV20-1,.,.,TRBJ1-1,CSAPSNTEAFF,TGCAGTGCCCCGTCGAACACTGAAGCTTTCTTT
TRBV5-1,.,.,TRBJ2-1,CASSPGIPRANEQFF,TGCGCCAGCAGCCCCGGGATTCCCCGGGCCAATGAGCAGTTCTTC
TRBV5-1,.,TRBD2,TRBJ2-3,CASSLGLAANSDTQYF,TGCGCCAGCAGCTTGGGGCTAGCGGCTAATTCGGATACGCAGTATTTT
TRBV4-3,.,TRBD1,TRBJ1-4,CASSQSGGPNEKLFF,TGCGCCAGCAGCCAATCAGGGGGTCCTAATGAAAAACTGTTTTTT
TRBV28,.,.,TRBJ2-7,CASSSTGPPGEQYF,TGTGCCAGCAGTTCCACAGGGCCTCCGGGCGAGCAGTACTTC
TRBV2,.,.,TRBJ2-1,CASSENLVNEQFF,TGTGCCAGCAGTGAAAATCTCGTCAATGAGCAGTTCTTC
TRBV19,once,TRBD1,TRBJ2-7,CASSILTSTGGYEQYF,TGTGCCAGTAGTATTCTAACTTCGACAGGGGGCTACGAGCAGTACTTC
TRBV27,.,TRBD1,TRBJ2-2,CASRLTGPTGELFF,TGTGCCAGCAGATTGACAGGGCCCACCGGGGAGCTGTTTTTT
TRBV15,few,TRBD1,TRBJ1-3,CATSRDRGPGNTIYF,TGTGCCACCAGCAGAGACAGGGGGCCAGGAAACACCATATATTTT
TRBV19,.,.,TRBJ1-6,CASGPHAGSDSPLHF,TGTGCCAGTGGCCCCCACGCGGGGTCGGATTCACCCCTCCACTTT
TRBV28,few,TRBD1,TRBJ1-5,CASIPQGDFPNSNQPQHF,TGTGCCAGCATACCGCAGGGGGACTTCCCAAATAGCAATCAGCCCCAGCATTTT
TRBV20-1,.,TRBD2,TRBJ2-3,CSASRGTSGSRFTQYF,TGCAGTGCTAGTCGAGGGACTAGCGGGAGTAGGTTCACGCAGTATTTT
TRBV9,few,TRBD1,TRBJ1-1,CASSSQDRGTEAFF,TGTGCCAGCAGCTCCCAAGACAGGGGGACTGAAGCTTTCTTT
TRBV28,.,TRBD1,TRBJ1-6,CASSKPGTANSPLHF,TGTGCCAGCAGTAAACCCGGGACAGCGAATTCACCCCTCCACTTT
TRBV6-1,.,TRBD1,TRBJ1-2,CASSEIGGQGGSPYGYTF,TGTGCCAGCAGTGAGATCGGGGGACAGGGGGGATCTCCCTATGGCTACACCTTC
TRBV19,.,.,TRBJ1-5,CASSIIRTASNQPQHF,TGTGCCAGTAGTATAATTCGGACAGCAAGCAATCAGCCCCAGCATTTT
TRBV3-1/TRBV3-2,.,.,TRBJ1-3,CASSQAVDYSGNTIYF,TGTGCCAGCAGCCAAGCAGTTGACTACTCTGGAAACACCATATATTTT
TRBV5-1,.,.,TRBJ2-3,CASSLAPSGGGDTQYF,TGCGCCAGCAGCTTGGCCCCTAGCGGAGGGGGAGATACGCAGTATTTT
TRBV7-8,once,TRBD2,TRBJ2-7,CASSPIAGPYEQYF,TGTGCCAGCAGCCCTATAGCGGGCCCCTACGAGCAGTACTTC
TRBV5-1,.,TRBD1,TRBJ2-5,CASSSGQYQETQYF,TGCGCCAGCAGCTCGGGACAGTACCAAGAGACCCAGTACTTC
TRBV12-3/TRBV12-4,once,TRBD1,TRBJ1-6,CASSLDRGQPLHF,TGTGCCAGCAGTTTGGACAGGGGCCAACCCCTCCACTTT
TRBV29-1,.,TRBD1,TRBJ2-7,CSVEDRGISYEQYF,TGCAGCGTCGAGGACAGGGGAATCTCCTACGAGCAGTACTTC
TRBV5-4,.,.,TRBJ2-1,CASSRDYNEQFF,TGTGCCAGCAGCCGGGACTACAATGAGCAGTTCTTC
TRBV5-1,.,TRBD1,TRBJ2-7,CASSYDRGRGEQYF,TGCGCCAGCAGCTACGACAGGGGGCGAGGCGAGCAGTACTTC
TRBV6-5,.,TRBD1,TRBJ1-2,CASTPGQGNGYTF,TGTGCCAGCACGCCGGGACAGGGGAATGGCTACACCTTC
TRBV13,.,TRBD1,TRBJ1-5,CASSSYRTGESQPQHF,TGTGCCAGCAGCTCCTACAGGACAGGGGAAAGCCAGCCCCAGCATTTT
TRBV5-8,once,.,TRBJ1-5,CASRPVGGGNQPQHF,TGTGCCAGCAGACCGGTGGGAGGGGGCAATCAGCCCCAGCATTTT
TRBV5-1,.,TRBD2,TRBJ2-5,CASRRLAGVQETQYF,TGCGCCAGCCGGAGGCTAGCGGGAGTCCAAGAGACCCAGTACTTC
TRBV7-2,.,.,TRBJ1-5,CASSLDPLQGQPQHF,TGTGCCAGCAGCTTAGACCCCCTTCAGGGACAGCCCCAGCATTTT